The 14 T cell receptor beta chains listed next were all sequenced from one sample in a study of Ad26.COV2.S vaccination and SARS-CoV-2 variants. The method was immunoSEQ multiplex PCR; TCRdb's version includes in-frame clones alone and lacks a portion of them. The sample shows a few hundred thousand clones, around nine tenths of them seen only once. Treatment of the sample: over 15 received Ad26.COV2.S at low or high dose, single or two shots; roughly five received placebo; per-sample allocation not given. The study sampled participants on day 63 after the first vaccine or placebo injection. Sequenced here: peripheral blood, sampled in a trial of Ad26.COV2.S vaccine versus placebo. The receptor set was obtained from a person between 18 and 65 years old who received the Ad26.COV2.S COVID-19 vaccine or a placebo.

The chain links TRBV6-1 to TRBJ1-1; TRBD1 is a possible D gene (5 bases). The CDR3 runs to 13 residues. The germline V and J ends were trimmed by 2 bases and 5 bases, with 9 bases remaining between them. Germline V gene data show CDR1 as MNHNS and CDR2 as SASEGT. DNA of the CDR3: TGTGCCAGCAGTGAATCGGGGGGGACTGAAGCTTTCTTT. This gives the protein CASSESGGTEAFF.

The CDR3 sequence: CASSSGGADTYNEQFF. The DNA for the CDR3 is TGTGCCAGCAGTTCTGGCGGGGCGGACACCTACAATGAGCAGTTCTTC. The rearrangement links TRBV28 to TRBJ2-1, with TRBD2 as a possible D gene (6 bases). Germline CDR1 is MDHEN and CDR2 is SYDVKM. Trimming pared 4 bases from V and 2 bases from J, leaving 15 bases between. CDR3 length: 16 residues. Based on the CDR3 plus reference TRBV28 and TRBJ2-1, the full variable domain is DVKVTQSSRYLVKRTGEKVFLECVQDMDHENMFWYRQDPGLGLRLIYFSYDVKMKEKGDIPEGYSVSREKKERFSLILESASTNQTSMYLCASSSGGADTYNEQFFGPGTRLTVL.

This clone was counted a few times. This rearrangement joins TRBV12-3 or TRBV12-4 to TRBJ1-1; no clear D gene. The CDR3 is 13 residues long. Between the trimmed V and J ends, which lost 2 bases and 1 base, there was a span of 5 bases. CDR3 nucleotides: TGTGCCAGCAGTTTACAAGAGAACACTGAAGCTTTCTTT. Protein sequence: CASSLQENTEAFF.

In DNA form, the CDR3 reads TGCGCCAGCAGCCCCCAGGCCGGAGCTAGAAATTCACCCCTCCACTTT. This gives the protein CASSPQAGARNSPLHF. The rearrangement links TRBV5-1 to TRBJ1-6; D call uncertain. Germline CDR1 is SGHRS and CDR2 is YFSETQ. The CDR3 has 16 residues. V lost 4 bases and J 7 bases, leaving 18 bases between the germline ends.

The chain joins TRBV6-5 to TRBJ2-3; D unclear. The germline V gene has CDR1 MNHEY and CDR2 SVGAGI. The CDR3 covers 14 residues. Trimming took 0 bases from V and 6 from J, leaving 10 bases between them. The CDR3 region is CASSYSGSPDTQYF. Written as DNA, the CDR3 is TGTGCCAGCAGTTACTCAGGATCTCCGGATACGCAGTATTTT.

CDR3 region: CATSDRRSGDTQYF. The DNA for the CDR3 is TGTGCCACCAGTGACCGTCGTAGCGGCGATACGCAGTATTTT. The chain couples TRBV24-1 to TRBJ2-3; weak D call: TRBD2 (6 bases). The CDR3 is 14 amino acids. Germline V gives CDR1 KGHDR, CDR2 SFDVKD. V shed 4 bases and J shed 6 bases, with 13 bases lying between them.

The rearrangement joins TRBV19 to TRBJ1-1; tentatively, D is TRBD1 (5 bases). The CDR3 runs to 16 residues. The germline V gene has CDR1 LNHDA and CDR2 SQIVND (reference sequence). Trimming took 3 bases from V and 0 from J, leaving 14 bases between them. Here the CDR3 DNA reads TGTGCCAGTAGTATCGACAGCGCGGGGGTGAACACTGAAGCTTTCTTT. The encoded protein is CASSIDSAGVNTEAFF.

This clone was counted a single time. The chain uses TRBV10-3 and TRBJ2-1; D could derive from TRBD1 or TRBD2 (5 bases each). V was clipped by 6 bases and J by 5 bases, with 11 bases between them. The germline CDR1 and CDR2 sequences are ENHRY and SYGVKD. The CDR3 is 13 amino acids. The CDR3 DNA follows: TGTGCCATCAGAACATTGGGGGACAATGAGCAGTTCTTC. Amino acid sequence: CAIRTLGDNEQFF.

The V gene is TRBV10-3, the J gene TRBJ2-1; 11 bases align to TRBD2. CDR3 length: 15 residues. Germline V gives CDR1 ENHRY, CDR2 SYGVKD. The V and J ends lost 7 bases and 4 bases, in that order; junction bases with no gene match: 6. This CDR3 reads CAIMSGLAVYNEQFF. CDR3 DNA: TGTGCCATCATGTCGGGACTAGCGGTATACAATGAGCAGTTCTTC.

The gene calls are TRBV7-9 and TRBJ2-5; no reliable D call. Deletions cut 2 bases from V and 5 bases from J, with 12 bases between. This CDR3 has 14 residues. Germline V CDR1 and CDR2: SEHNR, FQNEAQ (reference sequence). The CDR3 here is CASSLFRGWETQYF. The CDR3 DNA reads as TGTGCCAGCAGCTTATTTCGAGGTTGGGAGACCCAGTACTTC.

The CDR3 is CASSSVPFSGITDTQYF. The CDR3 DNA reads as TGTGCCAGCAGTTCAGTCCCTTTTAGCGGGATAACAGATACGCAGTATTTT. The gene calls are TRBV6-2 or TRBV6-3 and TRBJ2-3, with 8 bases aligning to TRBD2. Trimming removed 4 bases from V and 3 bases from J; junction bases left unmatched: 12. Germline CDR1 reads MNHEY; CDR2 reads SVGEGT. The CDR3 sequence is 17 residues long.

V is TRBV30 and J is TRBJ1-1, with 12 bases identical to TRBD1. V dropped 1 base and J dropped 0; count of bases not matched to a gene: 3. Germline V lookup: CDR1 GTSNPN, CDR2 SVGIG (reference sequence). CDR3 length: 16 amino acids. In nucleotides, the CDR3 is TGTGCCTGGAGTGGGGACAGGGGGCCCATGAACACTGAAGCTTTCTTT. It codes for CAWSGDRGPMNTEAFF.

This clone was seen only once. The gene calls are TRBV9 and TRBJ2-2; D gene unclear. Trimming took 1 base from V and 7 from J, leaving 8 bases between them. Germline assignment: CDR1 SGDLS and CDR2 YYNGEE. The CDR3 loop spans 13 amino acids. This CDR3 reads CASSVYYGGELFF. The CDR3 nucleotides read TGTGCCAGCAGCGTATACTATGGCGGGGAGCTGTTTTTT.

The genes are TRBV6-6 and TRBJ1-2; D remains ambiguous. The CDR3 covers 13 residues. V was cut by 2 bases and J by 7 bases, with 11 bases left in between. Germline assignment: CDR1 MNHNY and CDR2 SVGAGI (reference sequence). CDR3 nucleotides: TGTGCCAGCAGTTACGATCGGGGTCTTGGCTACACCTTC. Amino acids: CASSYDRGLGYTF.